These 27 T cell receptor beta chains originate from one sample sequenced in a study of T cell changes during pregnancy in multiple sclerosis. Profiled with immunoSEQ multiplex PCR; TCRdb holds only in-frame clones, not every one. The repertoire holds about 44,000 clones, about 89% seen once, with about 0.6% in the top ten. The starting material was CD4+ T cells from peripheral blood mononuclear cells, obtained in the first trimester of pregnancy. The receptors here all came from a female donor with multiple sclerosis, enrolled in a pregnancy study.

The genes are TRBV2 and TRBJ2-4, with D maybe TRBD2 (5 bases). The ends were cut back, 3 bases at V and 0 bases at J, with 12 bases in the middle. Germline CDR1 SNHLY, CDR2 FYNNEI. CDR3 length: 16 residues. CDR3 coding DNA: TGTGCCAGCAGTGAGAAAGCGGTACTAGCCAAAAACATTCAGTACTTC. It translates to CASSEKAVLAKNIQYF.

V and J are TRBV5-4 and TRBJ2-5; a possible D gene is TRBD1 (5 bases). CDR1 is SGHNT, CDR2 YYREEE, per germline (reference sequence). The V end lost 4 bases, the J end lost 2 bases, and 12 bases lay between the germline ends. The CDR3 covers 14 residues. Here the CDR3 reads CASSLRQFQETQYF. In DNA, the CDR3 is TGTGCCAGCAGCCTACGACAGTTTCAAGAGACCCAGTACTTC.

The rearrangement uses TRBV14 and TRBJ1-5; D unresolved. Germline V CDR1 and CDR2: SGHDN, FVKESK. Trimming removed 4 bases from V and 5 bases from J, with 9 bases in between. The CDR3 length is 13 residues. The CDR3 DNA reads TGTGCCAGCAGCCTGCAAGCCCATCAGCCCCAGCATTTT. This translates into CASSLQAHQPQHF.

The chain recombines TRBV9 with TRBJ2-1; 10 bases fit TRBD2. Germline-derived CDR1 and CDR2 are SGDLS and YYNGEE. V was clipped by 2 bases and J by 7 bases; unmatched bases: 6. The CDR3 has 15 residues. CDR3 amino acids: CASSVSSGSPNEQFF. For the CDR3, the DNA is TGTGCCAGCAGCGTTTCTAGCGGGAGTCCAAATGAGCAGTTCTTC.

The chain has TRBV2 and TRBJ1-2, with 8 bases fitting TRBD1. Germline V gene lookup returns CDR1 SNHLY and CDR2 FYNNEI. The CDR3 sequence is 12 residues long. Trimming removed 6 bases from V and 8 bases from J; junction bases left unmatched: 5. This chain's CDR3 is CASRTQGGGYTF. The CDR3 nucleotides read TGTGCCAGCAGAACACAGGGGGGGGGCTACACCTTC.

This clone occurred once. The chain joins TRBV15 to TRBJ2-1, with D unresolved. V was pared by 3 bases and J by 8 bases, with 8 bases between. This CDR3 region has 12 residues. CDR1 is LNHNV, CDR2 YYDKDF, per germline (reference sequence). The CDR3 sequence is CATSSQAYEQFF. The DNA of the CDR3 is TGTGCCACCAGCAGCCAGGCGTATGAGCAGTTCTTC.

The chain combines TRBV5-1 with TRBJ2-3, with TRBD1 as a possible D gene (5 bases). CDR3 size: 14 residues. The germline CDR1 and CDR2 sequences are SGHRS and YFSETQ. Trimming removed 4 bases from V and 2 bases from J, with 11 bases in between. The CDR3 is CASSPRQLTDTQYF. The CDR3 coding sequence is TGCGCCAGCAGCCCCAGACAGCTCACAGATACGCAGTATTTT.

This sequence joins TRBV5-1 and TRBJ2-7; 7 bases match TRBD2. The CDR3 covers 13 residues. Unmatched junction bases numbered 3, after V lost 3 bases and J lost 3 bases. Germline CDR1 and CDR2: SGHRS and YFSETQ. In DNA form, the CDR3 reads TGCGCCAGCAGCTCGGCGGGGGTCTACGAGCAGTACTTC. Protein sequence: CASSSAGVYEQYF.

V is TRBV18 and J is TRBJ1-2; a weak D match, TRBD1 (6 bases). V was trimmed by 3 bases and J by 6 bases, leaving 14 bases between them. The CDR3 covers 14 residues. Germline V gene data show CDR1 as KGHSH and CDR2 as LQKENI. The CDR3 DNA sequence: TGTGCCAGCTCACCCTACAGGGATAGAGATGGCTACACCTTC. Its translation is CASSPYRDRDGYTF.

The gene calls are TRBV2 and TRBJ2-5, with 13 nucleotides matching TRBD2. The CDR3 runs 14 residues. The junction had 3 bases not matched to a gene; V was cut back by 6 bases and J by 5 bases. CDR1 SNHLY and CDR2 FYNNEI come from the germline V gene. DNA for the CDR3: TGTGCCAGCAGGAGGACTAGCGGGAGCGAGACCCAGTACTTC. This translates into CASRRTSGSETQYF.

The CDR3 spells CASSRDRGDYGYTF. For the CDR3, the DNA is TGTGCCAGCTCACGGGACAGGGGGGACTATGGCTACACCTTC. V is TRBV18 and J is TRBJ1-2; TRBD1 matches 11 bases. The trim removed 4 bases at V and 3 bases at J, leaving 1 base unmatched. This CDR3 is built from 14 residues. The germline V gene has CDR1 KGHSH and CDR2 LQKENI.

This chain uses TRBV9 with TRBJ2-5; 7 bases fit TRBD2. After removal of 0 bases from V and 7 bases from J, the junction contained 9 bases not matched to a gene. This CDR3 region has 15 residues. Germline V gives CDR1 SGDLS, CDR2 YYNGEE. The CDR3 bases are TGTGCCAGCAGCGTAGATACGGGGGGTGGTGGGACCCAGTACTTC. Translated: CASSVDTGGGGTQYF. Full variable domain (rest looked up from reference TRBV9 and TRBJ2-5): DSGVTQTPKHLITATGQRVTLRCSPRSGDLSVYWYQQSLDQGLQFLIQYYNGEERAKGNILERFSAQQFPDLHSELNLSSLELGDSALYFCASSVDTGGGGTQYFGPGTRLLVL.

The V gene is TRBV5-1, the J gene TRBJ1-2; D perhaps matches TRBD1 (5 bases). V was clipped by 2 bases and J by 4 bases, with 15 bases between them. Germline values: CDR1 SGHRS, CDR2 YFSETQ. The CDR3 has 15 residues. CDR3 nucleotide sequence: TGCGCCAGCAGCTTACGTACAGGAGAACCCTATGGCTACACCTTC. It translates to CASSLRTGEPYGYTF. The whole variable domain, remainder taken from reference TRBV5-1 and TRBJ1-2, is KAGVTQTPRYLIKTRGQQVTLSCSPISGHRSVSWYQQTPGQGLQFLFEYFSETQRNKGNFPGRFSGRQFSNSRSEMNVSTLELGDSALYLCASSLRTGEPYGYTFGSGTRLTVV.

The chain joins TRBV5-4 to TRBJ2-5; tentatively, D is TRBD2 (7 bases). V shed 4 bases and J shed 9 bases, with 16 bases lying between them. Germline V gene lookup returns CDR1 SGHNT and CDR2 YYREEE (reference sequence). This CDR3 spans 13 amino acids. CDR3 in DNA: TGTGCCAGCAGCCTACCCGCGGGGGCGGCCCAGTACTTC. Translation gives CASSLPAGAAQYF.

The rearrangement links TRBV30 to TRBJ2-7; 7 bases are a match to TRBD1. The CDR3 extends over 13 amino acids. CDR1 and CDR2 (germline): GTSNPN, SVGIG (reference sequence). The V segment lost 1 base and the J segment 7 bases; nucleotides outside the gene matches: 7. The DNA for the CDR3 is TGTGCCTGGAGTGGCCACAGGGGTGGGGAGCAGTACTTC. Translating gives CAWSGHRGGEQYF.

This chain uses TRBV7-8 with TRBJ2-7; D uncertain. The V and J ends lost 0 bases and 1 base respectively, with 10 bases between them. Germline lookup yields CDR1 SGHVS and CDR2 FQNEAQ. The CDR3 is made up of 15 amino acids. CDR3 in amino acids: CASSLATPGSYEQYF. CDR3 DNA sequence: TGTGCCAGCAGCTTAGCAACCCCCGGGTCCTACGAGCAGTACTTC.

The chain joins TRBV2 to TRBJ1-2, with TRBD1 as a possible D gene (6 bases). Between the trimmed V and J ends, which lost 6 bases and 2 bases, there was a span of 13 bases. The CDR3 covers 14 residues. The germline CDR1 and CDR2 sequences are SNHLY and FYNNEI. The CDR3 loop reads CASRRTETNYGYTF. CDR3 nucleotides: TGTGCCAGCAGAAGGACAGAGACCAACTATGGCTACACCTTC.

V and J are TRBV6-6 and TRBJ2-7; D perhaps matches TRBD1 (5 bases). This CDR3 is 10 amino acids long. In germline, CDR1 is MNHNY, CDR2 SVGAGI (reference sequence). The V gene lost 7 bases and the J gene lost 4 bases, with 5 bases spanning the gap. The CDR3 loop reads CASKGYEQYF. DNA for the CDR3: TGTGCCAGCAAGGGGTACGAGCAGTACTTC.

This CDR3 reads CASSSGTDHFYEQYF. CDR3 sequence (DNA): TGTGCCAGCAGCTCGGGGACAGACCATTTCTACGAGCAGTACTTC. The chain couples TRBV7-9 to TRBJ2-7; 7 bases fit TRBD1. The V and J ends lost 4 bases and 3 bases, in that order; junction bases with no gene match: 9. The CDR3 has 15 residues. Germline V gene sequence: CDR1 SEHNR, CDR2 FQNEAQ (reference sequence). Full variable domain (rest looked up from reference TRBV7-9 and TRBJ2-7): DTGVSQNPRHKITKRGQNVTFRCDPISEHNRLYWYRQTLGQGPEFLTYFQNEAQLEKSRLLSDRFSAERPKGSFSTLEIQRTEQGDSAMYLCASSSGTDHFYEQYFGPGTRLTVT.

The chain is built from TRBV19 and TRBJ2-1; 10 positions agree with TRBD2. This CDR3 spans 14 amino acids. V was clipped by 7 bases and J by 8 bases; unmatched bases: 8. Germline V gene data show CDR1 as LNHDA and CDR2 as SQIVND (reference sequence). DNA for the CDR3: TGTGCCAGTATCCCTAGCGGGAGTAGAGATGAGCAGTTCTTC. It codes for CASIPSGSRDEQFF. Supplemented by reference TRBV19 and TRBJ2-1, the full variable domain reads DGGITQSPKYLFRKEGQNVTLSCEQNLNHDAMYWYRQDPGQGLRLIYYSQIVNDFQKGDIAEGYSVSREKKESFPLTVTSAQKNPTAFYLCASIPSGSRDEQFFGPGTRLTVL.

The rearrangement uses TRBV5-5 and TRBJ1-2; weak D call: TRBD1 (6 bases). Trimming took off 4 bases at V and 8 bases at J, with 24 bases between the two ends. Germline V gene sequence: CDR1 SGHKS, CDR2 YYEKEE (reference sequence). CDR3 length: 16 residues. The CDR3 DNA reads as TGTGCCAGCAGCGGAAGACTACTTACAGGGAGTAAGGGCTACACCTTC. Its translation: CASSGRLLTGSKGYTF.

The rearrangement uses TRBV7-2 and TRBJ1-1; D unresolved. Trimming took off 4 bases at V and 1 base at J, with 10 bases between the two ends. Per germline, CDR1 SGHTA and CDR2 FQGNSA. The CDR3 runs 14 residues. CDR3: CASSSRLWNTEAFF. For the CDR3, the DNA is TGTGCCAGCAGCTCTCGTCTTTGGAACACTGAAGCTTTCTTT.

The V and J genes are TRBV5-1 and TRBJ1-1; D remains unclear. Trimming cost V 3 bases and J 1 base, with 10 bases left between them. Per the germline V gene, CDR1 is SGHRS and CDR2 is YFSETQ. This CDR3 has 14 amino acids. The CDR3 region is CASSSPTGNTEAFF. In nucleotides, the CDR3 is TGCGCCAGCAGCTCCCCGACGGGGAACACTGAAGCTTTCTTT.

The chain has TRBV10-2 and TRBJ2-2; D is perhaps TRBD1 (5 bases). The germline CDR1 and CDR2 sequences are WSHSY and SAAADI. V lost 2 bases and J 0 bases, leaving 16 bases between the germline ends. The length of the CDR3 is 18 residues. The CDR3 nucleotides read TGCGCCAGCAGTGAGAGGGGTTCACAGAGGTCGAACACCGGGGAGCTGTTTTTT. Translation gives CASSERGSQRSNTGELFF.

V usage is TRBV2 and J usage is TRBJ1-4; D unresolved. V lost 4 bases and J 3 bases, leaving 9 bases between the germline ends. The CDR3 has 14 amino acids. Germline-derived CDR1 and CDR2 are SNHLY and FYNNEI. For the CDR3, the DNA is TGTGCCAGCAGTGCAACATTGGCTAATGAAAAACTGTTTTTT. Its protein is CASSATLANEKLFF.

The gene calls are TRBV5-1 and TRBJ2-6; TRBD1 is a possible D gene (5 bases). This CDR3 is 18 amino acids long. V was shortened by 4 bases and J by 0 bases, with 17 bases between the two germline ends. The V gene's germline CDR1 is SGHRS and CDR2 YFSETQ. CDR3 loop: CASSNLQVPFSGANVLTF. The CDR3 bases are TGCGCCAGCAGCAACTTACAGGTACCCTTCTCTGGGGCCAACGTCCTGACTTTC.

The CDR3 sequence is CASSLVTGRAGNEQFF. CDR3 DNA: TGTGCCAGCAGCTTAGTGACCGGGAGGGCCGGTAATGAGCAGTTCTTC. This chain connects TRBV11-2 to TRBJ2-1; 8 bases are a match to TRBD2. CDR1 is SGHAT, CDR2 FQNNGV, per germline. The CDR3 runs 16 residues. V was clipped by 1 base and J by 7 bases; unmatched bases: 9.